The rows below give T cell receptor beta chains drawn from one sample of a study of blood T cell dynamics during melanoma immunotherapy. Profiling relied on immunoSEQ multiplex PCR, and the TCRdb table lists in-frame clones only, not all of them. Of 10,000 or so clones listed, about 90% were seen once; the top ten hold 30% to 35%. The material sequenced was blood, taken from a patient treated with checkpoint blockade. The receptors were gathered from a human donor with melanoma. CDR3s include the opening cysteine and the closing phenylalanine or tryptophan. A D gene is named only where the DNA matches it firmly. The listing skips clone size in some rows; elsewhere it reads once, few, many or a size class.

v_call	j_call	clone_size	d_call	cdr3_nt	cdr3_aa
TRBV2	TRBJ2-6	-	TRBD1	TGTGCCAGCAGCCCACAGGGGCCATCTGGGGCCAACGTCCTGACTTTC	CASSPQGPSGANVLTF
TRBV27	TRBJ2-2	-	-	TGTGCCAGCAGTTTAATGAACACCGGGGAGCTGTTTTTC	CASSLMNTGELFF
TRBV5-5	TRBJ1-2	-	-	TGTGCCAGCAGCCCAGGGTGGGGCTATGGCTACACCTTC	CASSPGWGYGYTF
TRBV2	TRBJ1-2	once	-	TGTGCCAGCAGAACAGACGTTAACTATGGCTACACCTTC	CASRTDVNYGYTF
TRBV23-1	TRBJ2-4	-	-	TGCGCCAGCGCCTGGGGGTGGGCCAAAAACATTCAGTACTTC	CASAWGWAKNIQYF
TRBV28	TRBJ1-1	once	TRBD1	TGTGCCAGCAGTTTATCCCGGGACAGAGTGGGTTGGGACACTGAAGCTTTCTTT	CASSLSRDRVGWDTEAFF
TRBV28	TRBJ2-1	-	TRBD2	TGTGCCAGCAGGACTAGCGGGAGGTACAATGAGCAGTTCTTC	CASRTSGRYNEQFF
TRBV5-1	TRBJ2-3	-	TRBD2	TGCGCCAGCAGCTTGGGCCTAGCGGGAGTCTCAGATACGCAGTATTTT	CASSLGLAGVSDTQYF
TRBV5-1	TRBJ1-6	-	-	TGCGCCAGCAGCTTGGGGGGCCCGGCAGAGGCGTCACCCCTCCACTTT	CASSLGGPAEASPLHF
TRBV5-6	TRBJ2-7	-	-	TGTGCCAGCAGCAGCCAGAAGAGCGGGTGGGCCTACGAGCAGTACTTC	CASSSQKSGWAYEQYF
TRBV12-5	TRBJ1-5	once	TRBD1	TGTGCTAGTGGCCCGACAGGGGCTCAGCCCCAGCATTTT	CASGPTGAQPQHF
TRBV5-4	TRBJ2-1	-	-	TGTGCCAGCAGCCTGTTACTGGATGAGCAGTTCTTC	CASSLLLDEQFF